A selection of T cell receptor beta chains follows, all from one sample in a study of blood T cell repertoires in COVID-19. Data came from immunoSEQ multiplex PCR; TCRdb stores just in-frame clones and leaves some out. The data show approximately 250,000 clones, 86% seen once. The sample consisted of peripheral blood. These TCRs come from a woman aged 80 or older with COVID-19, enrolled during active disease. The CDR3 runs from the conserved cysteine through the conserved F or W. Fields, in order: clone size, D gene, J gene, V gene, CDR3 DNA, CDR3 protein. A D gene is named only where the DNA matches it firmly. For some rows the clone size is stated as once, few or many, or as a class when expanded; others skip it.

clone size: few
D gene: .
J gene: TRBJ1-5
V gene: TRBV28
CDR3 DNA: TGTGCCAGCAGTTCCAGGGCAGGGCCCAATCAGCCCCAGCATTTT
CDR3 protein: CASSSRAGPNQPQHF

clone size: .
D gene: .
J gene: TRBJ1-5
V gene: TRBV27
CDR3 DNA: TGTGCCAGCAGGACTTTACAGGTGAGGAATCAGCCCCAGCATTTT
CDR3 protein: CASRTLQVRNQPQHF

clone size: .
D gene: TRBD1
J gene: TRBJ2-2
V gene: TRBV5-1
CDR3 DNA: TGCGCCAGCAGCTTACAGGGGGCTGGGGCCGGGGAGCTGTTTTTT
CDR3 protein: CASSLQGAGAGELFF

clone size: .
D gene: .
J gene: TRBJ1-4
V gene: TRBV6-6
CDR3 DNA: TGTGCCAGCAGTGGCCAGGGTGAAGGTGAAAAACTGTTTTTT
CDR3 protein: CASSGQGEGEKLFF

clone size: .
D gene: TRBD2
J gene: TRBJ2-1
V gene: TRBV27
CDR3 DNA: TGTGCCAGCAGTCCCTATACTAGCGTCAATGAGCAGTTCTTC
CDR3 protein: CASSPYTSVNEQFF

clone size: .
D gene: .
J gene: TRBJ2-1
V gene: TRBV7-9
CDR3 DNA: TGTGCCAGCAGCTTAGCAGGGGGTGGTGTTTATGAGCAGTTCTTC
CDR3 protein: CASSLAGGGVYEQFF

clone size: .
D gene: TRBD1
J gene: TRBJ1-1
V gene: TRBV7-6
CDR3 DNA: TGTGCCAGCAGCTCCGGACAGGGTTGGGGCACTGAAGCTTTCTTT
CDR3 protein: CASSSGQGWGTEAFF

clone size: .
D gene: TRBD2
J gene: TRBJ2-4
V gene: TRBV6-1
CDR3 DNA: TGTGCCAGCAGTGGAGGGGGACTAGCGGGCGCAGCCAAAAACATTCAGTACTTC
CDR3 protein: CASSGGGLAGAAKNIQYF

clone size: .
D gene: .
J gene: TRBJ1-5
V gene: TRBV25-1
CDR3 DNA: TGTGCCAGCAGTGATAGACAGGTAGGCTATCAGCCCCAGCATTTT
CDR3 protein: CASSDRQVGYQPQHF

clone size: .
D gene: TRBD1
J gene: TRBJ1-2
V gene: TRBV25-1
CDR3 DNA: TGTGCCAGCAGTGAATATGGACAGGATGGCTACACCTTC
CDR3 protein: CASSEYGQDGYTF

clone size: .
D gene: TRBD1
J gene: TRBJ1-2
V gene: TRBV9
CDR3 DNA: TGTGCCAGCAGGGGGGACAGGGGGCAATCGGGCGGCTACACCTTC
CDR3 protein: CASRGDRGQSGGYTF

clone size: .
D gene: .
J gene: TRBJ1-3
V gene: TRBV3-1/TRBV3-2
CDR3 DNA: TGTGCCAGCAGCCAATACCTCGGGGCGGGGCAACTCACTGGAAACACCATATATTTT
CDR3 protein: CASSQYLGAGQLTGNTIYF

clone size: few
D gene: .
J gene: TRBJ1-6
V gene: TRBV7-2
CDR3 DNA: TGTGCCAGCAGCTTGGCAGGGTATTCACCCCTCCACTTT
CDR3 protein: CASSLAGYSPLHF

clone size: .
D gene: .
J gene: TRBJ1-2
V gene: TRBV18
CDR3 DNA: TGTGCCAGCTCACCCCAGGGGCTAAACTATGGCTACACCTTC
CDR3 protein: CASSPQGLNYGYTF

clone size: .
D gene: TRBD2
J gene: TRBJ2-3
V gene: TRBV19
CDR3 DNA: TGTGCCAGTAGTATAGGCGGGGGGGCAACAGATACGCAGTATTTT
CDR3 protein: CASSIGGGATDTQYF

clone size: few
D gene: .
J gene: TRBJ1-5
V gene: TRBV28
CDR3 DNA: TGTGCCAGCAGTTTATTCGCGAGCAGGGCTAGCAATCAGCCCCAGCATTTT
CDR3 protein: CASSLFASRASNQPQHF

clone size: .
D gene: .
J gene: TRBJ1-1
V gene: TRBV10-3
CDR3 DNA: TGTGCCATCAGTGACCCCGGGGGTACCCGCCGGGGCACTGAAGCTTTCTTT
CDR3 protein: CAISDPGGTRRGTEAFF

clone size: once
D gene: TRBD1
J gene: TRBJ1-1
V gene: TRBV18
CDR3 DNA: TGTGCCAGCTCATCCCATCCCGGGACAGGGGGCGTCGGGACTGAAGCTTTCTTT
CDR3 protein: CASSSHPGTGGVGTEAFF

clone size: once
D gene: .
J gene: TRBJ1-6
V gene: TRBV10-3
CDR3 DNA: TGTGCCATCAGTGAGCTTGGGGGGGCTGGTAATTCACCCCTCCACTTT
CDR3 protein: CAISELGGAGNSPLHF

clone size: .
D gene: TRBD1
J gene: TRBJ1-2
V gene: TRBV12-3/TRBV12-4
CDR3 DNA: TGTGCCAGCAGTTATGACAGGGACTATGGCTACACCTTC
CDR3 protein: CASSYDRDYGYTF

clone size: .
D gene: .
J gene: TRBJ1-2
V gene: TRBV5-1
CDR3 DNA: TGCGCCAGCAGCTTGGCTCCCTCTAACTATGGCTACACCTTC
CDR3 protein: CASSLAPSNYGYTF

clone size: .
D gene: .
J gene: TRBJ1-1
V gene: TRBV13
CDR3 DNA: TGTGCCAGCAGCTTAGATACGGCTGAAGCTTTCTTT
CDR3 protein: CASSLDTAEAFF

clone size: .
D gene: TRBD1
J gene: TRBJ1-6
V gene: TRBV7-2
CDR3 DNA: TGTGCCAGCAGCTTACCCCCGGGACAGGGGGGAAATTCACCCCTCCACTTT
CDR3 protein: CASSLPPGQGGNSPLHF

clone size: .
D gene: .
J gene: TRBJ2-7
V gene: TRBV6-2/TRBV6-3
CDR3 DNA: TGTGCCAGCAGCCCCTCGGGGGTTAGATTAAAGCAGTACTTC
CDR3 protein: CASSPSGVRLKQYF

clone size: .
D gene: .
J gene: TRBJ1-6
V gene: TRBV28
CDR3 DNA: TGTGCCAGCAGTTTTCCCCTCAATTCACCCCTCCACTTT
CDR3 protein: CASSFPLNSPLHF

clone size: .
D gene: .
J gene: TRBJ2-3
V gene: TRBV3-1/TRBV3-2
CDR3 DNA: TGTGCCAGCAGCCTATCCTATACAGATACGCAGTATTTT
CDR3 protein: CASSLSYTDTQYF

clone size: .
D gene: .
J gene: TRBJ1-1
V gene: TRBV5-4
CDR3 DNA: TGTGCCAGCAGCTTTCGGGGATTGGGTACTGAAGCTTTCTTT
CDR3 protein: CASSFRGLGTEAFF

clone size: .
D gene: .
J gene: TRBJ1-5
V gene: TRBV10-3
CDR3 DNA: TGTGCCATCCGGGGGGGAAATGGTGAGCCCCAGCATTTT
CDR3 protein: CAIRGGNGEPQHF

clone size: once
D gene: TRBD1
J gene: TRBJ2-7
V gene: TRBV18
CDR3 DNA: TGTGCCAGCTCATCCAGGACAGGGGGCGACGAGCAGTACTTC
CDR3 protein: CASSSRTGGDEQYF

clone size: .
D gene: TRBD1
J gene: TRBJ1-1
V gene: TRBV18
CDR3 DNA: TGTGCCAGCTCACCAGACAGGGGGAACACTGAAGCTTTCTTT
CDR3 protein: CASSPDRGNTEAFF

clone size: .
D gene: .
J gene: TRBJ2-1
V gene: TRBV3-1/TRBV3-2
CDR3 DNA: TGTGCCAGCAGCCAAGGATGGGGGCCCGGCAATGAGCAGTTCTTC
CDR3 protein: CASSQGWGPGNEQFF

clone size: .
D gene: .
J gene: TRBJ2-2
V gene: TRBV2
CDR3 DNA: TGTGCCAGCACCGGACAGTACACCGGGGAGCTGTTTTTT
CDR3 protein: CASTGQYTGELFF

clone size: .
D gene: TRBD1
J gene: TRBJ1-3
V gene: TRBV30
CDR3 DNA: TGTGCCTGGAGGTCAGGGGGTTCTGGAAACACCATATATTTT
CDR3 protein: CAWRSGGSGNTIYF

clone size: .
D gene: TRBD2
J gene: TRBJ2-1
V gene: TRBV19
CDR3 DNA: TGTGCCAGTAGCCTCCCGAGCGGGGGGGCCCCCCATGAGCAGTTCTTC
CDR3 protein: CASSLPSGGAPHEQFF

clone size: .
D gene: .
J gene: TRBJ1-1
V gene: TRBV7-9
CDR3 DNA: TGTGCCAGCAGCCCGTCCTGGGGGGGAGCTTTCTTT
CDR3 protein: CASSPSWGGAFF

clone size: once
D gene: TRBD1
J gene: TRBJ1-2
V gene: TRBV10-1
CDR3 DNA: TGCGCCAGCAGAGATCAACAGGGGGCGCGGGTTAACTATGGCTACACCTTC
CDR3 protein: CASRDQQGARVNYGYTF

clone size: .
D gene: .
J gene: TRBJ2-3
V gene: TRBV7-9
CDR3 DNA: TGTGCCAGCAGCTTAGGGCTTCCTAGCACAGATACGCAGTATTTT
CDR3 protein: CASSLGLPSTDTQYF

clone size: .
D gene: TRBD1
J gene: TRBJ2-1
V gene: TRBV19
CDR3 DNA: TGTGCCAGTAGCCCCCAACAGGGGTTATCCTACAATGAGCAGTTCTTC
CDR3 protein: CASSPQQGLSYNEQFF

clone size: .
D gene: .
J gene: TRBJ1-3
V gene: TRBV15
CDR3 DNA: TGTGCCACCAGCAGAGATCAGTCCCTGAACTCTGGAAACACCATATATTTT
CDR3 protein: CATSRDQSLNSGNTIYF

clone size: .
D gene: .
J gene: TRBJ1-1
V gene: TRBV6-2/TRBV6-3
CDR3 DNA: TGTGCCAGCAGTTACATGCCAGAAACCTCGGGGAACACTGAAGCTTTCTTT
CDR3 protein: CASSYMPETSGNTEAFF

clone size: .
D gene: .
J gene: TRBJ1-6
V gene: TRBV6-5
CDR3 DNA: TGTGCCAGCAGTTCGAAAGAGGGATCACCCCTCCACTTT
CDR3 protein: CASSSKEGSPLHF

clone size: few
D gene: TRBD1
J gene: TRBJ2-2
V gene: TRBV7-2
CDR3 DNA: TGTGCCAGCAGCGCGGACAGGGGCGGGACCGGGGAGCTGTTTTTT
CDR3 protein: CASSADRGGTGELFF

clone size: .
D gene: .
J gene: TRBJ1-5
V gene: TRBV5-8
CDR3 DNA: TGTGCCAGCAGCCCGGGGATGTTCGGCCCTTATCAGCCCCAGCATTTT
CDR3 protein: CASSPGMFGPYQPQHF

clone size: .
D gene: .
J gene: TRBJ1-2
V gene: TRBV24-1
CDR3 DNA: TGTGCCACCAGTGATTCGGCGACAGGCAACTATGGCTACACCTTC
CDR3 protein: CATSDSATGNYGYTF

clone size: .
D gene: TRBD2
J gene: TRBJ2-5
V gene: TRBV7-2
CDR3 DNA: TGTGCCAGCAGCTTAGTACTAGCGGGGGGGTACTCAGAGACCCAGTACTTC
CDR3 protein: CASSLVLAGGYSETQYF

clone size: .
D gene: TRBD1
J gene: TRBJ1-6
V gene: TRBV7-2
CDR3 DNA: TGTGCCAGCAGCAGACAGGGGGACAATTCACCCCTCCACTTT
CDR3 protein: CASSRQGDNSPLHF

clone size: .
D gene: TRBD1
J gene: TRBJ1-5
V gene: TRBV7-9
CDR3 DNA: TGTGCCAGCAGCCCGACAGGGTATCAGCCCCAGCATTTT
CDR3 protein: CASSPTGYQPQHF

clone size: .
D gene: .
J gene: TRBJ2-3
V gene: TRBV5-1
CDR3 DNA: TGCGCCAGCAGCTCCTCAGGGGCCAGCACAGATACGCAGTATTTT
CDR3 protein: CASSSSGASTDTQYF

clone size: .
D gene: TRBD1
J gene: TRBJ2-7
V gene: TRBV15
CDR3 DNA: TGTGCCACCAGCAGAGTAGGACAGGGAATCAACGAGCAGTACTTC
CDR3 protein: CATSRVGQGINEQYF

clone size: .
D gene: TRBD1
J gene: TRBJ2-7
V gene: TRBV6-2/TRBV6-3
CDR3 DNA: TGTGCCAGCAGTTACCGACAGGGAAAAAGCTACGAGCAGTACTTC
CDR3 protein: CASSYRQGKSYEQYF

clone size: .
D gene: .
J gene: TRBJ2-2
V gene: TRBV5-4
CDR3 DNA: TGTGCCAGCCGTAGGGGGCGGGACGACACCGGGGAGCTGTTTTTT
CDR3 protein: CASRRGRDDTGELFF

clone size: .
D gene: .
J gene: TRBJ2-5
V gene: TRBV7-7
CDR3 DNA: TGTGCTAGCAGCTTAGGTCGGCAGGGGATCCAAGAGACCCAGTACTTC
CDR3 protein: CASSLGRQGIQETQYF

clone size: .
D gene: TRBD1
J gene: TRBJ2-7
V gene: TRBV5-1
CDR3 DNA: TGCGCCAGCAGCGCGGGACAGGCAGTCGACGAGCAGTACTTC
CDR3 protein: CASSAGQAVDEQYF

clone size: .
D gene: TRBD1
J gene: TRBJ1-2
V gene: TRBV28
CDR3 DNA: TGTGCCAGCAGTCTACAGGGGGCAGGGGGCTACACCTTC
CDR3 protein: CASSLQGAGGYTF

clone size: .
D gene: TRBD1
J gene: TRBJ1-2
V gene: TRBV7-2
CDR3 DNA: TGTGCCAGCAGCCCCGGGACAGGGCAAGAGTATGGCTACACCTTC
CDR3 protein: CASSPGTGQEYGYTF